These T cell receptor beta chains were read from a single sample in a study of identical twins. TCRdb used MiXCR to reprocess the 5' RACE reads, holding one entry per CDR3 protein. The profile covers about 920,000 distinct CDR3 sequences, with roughly an eighth appearing a single time and roughly 1.6% taken by the ten largest. In addition, the sample was reused for a study of yellow fever vaccine responses in identical twins.

The sample consisted of PBMCs. The receptors originated from a woman in her late teens or twenties in good health. Each CDR3 is given with its conserved first and last residue. The order of the fields is V gene, clone size, D gene, J gene, CDR3 DNA, CDR3 protein. D genes are given only for firm matches. Size tells how often a clone was seen (once, few, many) or the class of an expanded clone, and some rows leave it out.

V: TRBV29-1
size: many
D: TRBD1
J: TRBJ2-2
DNA: TGCAGCGTCCGACAGGGGACCACCGGGGAGCTGTTTTTT
CDR3: CSVRQGTTGELFF

V: TRBV16
size: NA
D: NA
J: TRBJ2-7
DNA: TGTGCCAGCAGCCAATATTACGATTCCTACGAGCAGTACTTC
CDR3: CASSQYYDSYEQYF

V: TRBV15
size: NA
D: NA
J: TRBJ2-5
DNA: TGTGCCACCAGCAGCCCCGTGGGGGGTCTGGAGACCCAGTACTTC
CDR3: CATSSPVGGLETQYF

V: TRBV20-1
size: many
D: NA
J: TRBJ2-5
DNA: TGCAGTGCTAGAGCTGGAGGGGAGACCCAGTACTTC
CDR3: CSARAGGETQYF

V: TRBV3-1
size: NA
D: NA
J: TRBJ2-3
DNA: TGTGCCAGCACCCAAGGGCAGGGAGAGGCAGATACGCAGTATTTT
CDR3: CASTQGQGEADTQYF

V: TRBV24-1
size: NA
D: NA
J: TRBJ2-3
DNA: TGTGCCACCAGTGACTCCCTCGGGTTCACAGATACGGAGTATTTT
CDR3: CATSDSLGFTDTEYF

V: TRBV6-5
size: NA
D: NA
J: TRBJ2-5
DNA: TGTGCCAGCAGTTCCCTAGCCTCGGAGACCCAGTACTTC
CDR3: CASSSLASETQYF

V: TRBV19
size: few
D: TRBD2
J: TRBJ2-2
DNA: TGTGCCACTTCGAGACTAGCGGGGGGGTCGAACACCGGGGAGCTGTTTTTT
CDR3: CATSRLAGGSNTGELFF

V: TRBV11-1
size: few
D: TRBD1
J: TRBJ2-1
DNA: TGTGCCAGCAGCTTATCGGGACAGGGGGTCTGTTGTTCCTACAATGAGCAGTTCTTC
CDR3: CASSLSGQGVCCSYNEQFF

V: TRBV9
size: few
D: NA
J: TRBJ2-7
DNA: TGTGCCAGCAGCGTCCGGGACGGTTCCTACGAGCAGTACTTC
CDR3: CASSVRDGSYEQYF

V: TRBV24-1
size: NA
D: NA
J: TRBJ2-7
DNA: TGTGCCACCAGTCTTGGGGGATTTGGCGAGCAGTACTTC
CDR3: CATSLGGFGEQYF

V: TRBV5-6
size: many
D: NA
J: TRBJ1-5
DNA: TGTGCCAGCAGCCTCGGGGATCAGCCCCAGCATTTT
CDR3: CASSLGDQPQHF

V: TRBV12-3/TRBV12-4
size: few
D: NA
J: TRBJ2-1
DNA: TGTGCCAGCAGTTTATATGGACTTTCCTACAATGAGCAGTTCTTC
CDR3: CASSLYGLSYNEQFF

V: TRBV2
size: NA
D: NA
J: TRBJ1-4
DNA: TGTGCCAGCGGCTTGCGGGGGCAGGGTAATGAAAAACTGTTTTTT
CDR3: CASGLRGQGNEKLFF

V: TRBV9
size: NA
D: TRBD2
J: TRBJ2-1
DNA: TGTGCCAGCAGCGTGTTAGCGGGAGGGCCCTCCTACAATGAGCAGTTCTTC
CDR3: CASSVLAGGPSYNEQFF

V: TRBV20-1
size: many
D: NA
J: TRBJ2-1
DNA: TGCAGTGCTAGCTCCTACAATGAGCAGTTCTTC
CDR3: CSASSYNEQFF

V: TRBV24-1
size: NA
D: NA
J: TRBJ1-2
DNA: TGTGCCACCAGTGACGCAGGCAGAAACTATGGCTACACCTTC
CDR3: CATSDAGRNYGYTF

V: TRBV5-1
size: few
D: NA
J: TRBJ2-4
DNA: TGCGCCAGCAGCTTTGGGGGGTCGACAAAAAACATTCAGTACTTC
CDR3: CASSFGGSTKNIQYF

V: TRBV6-5
size: NA
D: NA
J: TRBJ2-5
DNA: TGTGCCAGCAGTTACTCGACCAGGGGGGGAGAGACCCAGTACTTC
CDR3: CASSYSTRGGETQYF